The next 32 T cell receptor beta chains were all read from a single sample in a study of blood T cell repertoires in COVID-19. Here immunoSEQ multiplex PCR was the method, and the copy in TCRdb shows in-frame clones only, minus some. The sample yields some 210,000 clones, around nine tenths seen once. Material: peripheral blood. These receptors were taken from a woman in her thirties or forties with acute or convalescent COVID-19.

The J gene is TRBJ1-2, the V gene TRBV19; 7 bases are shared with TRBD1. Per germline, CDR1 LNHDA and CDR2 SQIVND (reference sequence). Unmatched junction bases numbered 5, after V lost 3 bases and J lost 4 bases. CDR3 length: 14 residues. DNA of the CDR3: TGTGCCAGTAGTATCGGAGGGGGCGGCTATGGCTACACCTTC. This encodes CASSIGGGGYGYTF. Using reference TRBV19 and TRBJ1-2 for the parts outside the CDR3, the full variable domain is DGGITQSPKYLFRKEGQNVTLSCEQNLNHDAMYWYRQDPGQGLRLIYYSQIVNDFQKGDIAEGYSVSREKKESFPLTVTSAQKNPTAFYLCASSIGGGGYGYTFGSGTRLTVV.

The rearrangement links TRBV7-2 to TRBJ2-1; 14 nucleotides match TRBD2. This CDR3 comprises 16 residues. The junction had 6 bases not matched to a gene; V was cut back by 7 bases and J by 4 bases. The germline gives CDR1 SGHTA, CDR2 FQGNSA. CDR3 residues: CASTGGTSGGYNEQFF. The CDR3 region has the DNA TGTGCCAGCACCGGAGGGACTAGCGGGGGATACAATGAGCAGTTCTTC. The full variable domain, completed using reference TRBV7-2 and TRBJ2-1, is GAGVSQSPSNKVTEKGKDVELRCDPISGHTALYWYRQSLGQGLEFLIYFQGNSAPDKSGLPSDRFSAERTGGSVSTLTIQRTQQEDSAVYLCASTGGTSGGYNEQFFGPGTRLTVL.

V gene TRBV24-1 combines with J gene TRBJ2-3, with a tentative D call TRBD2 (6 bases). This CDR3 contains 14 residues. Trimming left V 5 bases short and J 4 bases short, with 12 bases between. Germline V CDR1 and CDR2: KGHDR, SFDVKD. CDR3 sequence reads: CATSGGLRADTQYF. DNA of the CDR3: TGTGCCACCAGTGGGGGACTCCGGGCAGATACGCAGTATTTT.

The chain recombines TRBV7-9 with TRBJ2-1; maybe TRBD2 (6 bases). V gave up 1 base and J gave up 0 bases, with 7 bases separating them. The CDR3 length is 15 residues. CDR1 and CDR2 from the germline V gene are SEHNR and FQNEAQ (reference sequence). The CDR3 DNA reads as TGTGCCAGCAGCTTAGACGGGAGCTCCTACAATGAGCAGTTCTTC. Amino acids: CASSLDGSSYNEQFF.

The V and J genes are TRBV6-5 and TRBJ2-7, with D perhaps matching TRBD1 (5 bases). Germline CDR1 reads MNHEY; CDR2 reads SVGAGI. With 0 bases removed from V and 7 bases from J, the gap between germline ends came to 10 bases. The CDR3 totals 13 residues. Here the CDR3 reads CASSYSKGAEQYV. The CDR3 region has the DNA TGTGCCAGCAGTTACTCGAAAGGGGCAGAGCAGTACGTC.

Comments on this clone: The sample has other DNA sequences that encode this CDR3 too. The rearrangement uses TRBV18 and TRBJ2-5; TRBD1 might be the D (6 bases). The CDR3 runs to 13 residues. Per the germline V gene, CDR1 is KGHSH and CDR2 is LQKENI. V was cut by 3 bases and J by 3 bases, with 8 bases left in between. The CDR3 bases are TGTGCCAGCTCACCGACAGGAGAAGAGACCCAGTACTTC. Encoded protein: CASSPTGEETQYF.

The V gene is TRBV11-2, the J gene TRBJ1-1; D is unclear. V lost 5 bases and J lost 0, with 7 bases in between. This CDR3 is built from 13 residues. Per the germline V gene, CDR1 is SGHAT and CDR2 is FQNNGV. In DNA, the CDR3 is TGTGCCAGCAGCCCTACAGTGAACACTGAAGCTTTCTTT. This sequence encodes CASSPTVNTEAFF.

This CDR3 is CASSQDINYGYTF. The CDR3 DNA reads TGTGCCAGCAGTCAGGACATTAACTATGGCTACACCTTC. V and J are TRBV2 and TRBJ1-2; D might be TRBD1 (5 bases). Trimming cost V 5 bases and J 1 base, with 8 bases left between them. This CDR3 is built from 13 residues. Germline V CDR1 and CDR2: SNHLY, FYNNEI.

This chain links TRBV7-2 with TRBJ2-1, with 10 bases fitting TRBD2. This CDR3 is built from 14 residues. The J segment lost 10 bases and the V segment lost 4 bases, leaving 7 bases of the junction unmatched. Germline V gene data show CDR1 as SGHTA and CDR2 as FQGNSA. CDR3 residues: CASSSAGGAREQFF. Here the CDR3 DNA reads TGTGCCAGCAGCTCAGCGGGAGGGGCTCGGGAGCAGTTCTTC.

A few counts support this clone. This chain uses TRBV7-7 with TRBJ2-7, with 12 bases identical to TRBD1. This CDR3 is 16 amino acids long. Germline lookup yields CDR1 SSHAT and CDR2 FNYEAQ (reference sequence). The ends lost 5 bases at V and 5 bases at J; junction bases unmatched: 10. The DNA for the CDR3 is TGTGCCAGCAGCGCCCCCCAAGGGACAGGGGGCGACGAGCAGTACGTC. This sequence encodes CASSAPQGTGGDEQYV.

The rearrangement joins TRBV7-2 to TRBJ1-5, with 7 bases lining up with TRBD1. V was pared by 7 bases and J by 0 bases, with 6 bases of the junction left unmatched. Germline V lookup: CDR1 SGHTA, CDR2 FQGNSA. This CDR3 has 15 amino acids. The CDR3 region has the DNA TGTGCCAGCACGGGACAGAGTTATAGCAATCAGCCCCAGCATTTT. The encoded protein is CASTGQSYSNQPQHF.

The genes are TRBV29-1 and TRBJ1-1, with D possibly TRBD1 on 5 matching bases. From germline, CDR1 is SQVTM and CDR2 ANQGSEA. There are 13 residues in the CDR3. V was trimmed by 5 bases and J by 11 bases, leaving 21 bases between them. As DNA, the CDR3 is TGCAGCGTTTCGGGGGTGGCGGGTCCTTCGGCTTTCTTT. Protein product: CSVSGVAGPSAFF.

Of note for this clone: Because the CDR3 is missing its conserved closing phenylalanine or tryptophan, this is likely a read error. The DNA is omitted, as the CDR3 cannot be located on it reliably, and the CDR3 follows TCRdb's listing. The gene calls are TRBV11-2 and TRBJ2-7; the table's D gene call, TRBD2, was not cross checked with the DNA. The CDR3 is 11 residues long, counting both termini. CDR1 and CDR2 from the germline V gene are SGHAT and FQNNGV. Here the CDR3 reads CASSFWGVVTL.

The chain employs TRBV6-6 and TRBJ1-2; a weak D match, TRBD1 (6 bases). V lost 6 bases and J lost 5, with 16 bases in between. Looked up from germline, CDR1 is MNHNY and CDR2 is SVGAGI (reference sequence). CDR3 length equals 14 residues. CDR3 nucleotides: TGTGCCAGCAGGACAGGCCAAGGGGTTTATGGCTACACCTTC. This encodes CASRTGQGVYGYTF.

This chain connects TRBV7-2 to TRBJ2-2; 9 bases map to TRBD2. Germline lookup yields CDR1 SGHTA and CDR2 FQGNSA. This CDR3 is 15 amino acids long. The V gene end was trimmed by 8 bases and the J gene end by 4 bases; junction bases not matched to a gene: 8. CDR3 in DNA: TGTGCCAGCCGCCCGGCGGGGGGGCTCACCGGGGAGCTGTTTTTT. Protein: CASRPAGGLTGELFF.

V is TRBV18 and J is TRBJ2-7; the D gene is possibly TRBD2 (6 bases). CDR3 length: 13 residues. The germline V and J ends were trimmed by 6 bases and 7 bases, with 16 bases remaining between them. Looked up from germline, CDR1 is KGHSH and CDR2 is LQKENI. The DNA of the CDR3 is TGTGCCAGCTCCGAGCTTTTGGGAGGAGAGCAGTACGTC. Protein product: CASSELLGGEQYV.

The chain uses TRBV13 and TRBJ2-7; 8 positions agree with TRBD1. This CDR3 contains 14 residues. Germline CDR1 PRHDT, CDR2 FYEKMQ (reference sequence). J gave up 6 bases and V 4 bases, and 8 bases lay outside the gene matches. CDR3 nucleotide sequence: TGTGCCAGCAGCTCATCAGGGGGCTTGGGCGAGCAGTACGTC. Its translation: CASSSSGGLGEQYV.

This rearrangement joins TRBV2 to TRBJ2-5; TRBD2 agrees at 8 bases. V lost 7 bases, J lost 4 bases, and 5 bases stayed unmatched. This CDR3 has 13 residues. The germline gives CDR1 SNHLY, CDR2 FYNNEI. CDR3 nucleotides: TGTGCCAGCATCCGGGGGGGGCGAGAGACCCAGTACTTC. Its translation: CASIRGGRETQYF.

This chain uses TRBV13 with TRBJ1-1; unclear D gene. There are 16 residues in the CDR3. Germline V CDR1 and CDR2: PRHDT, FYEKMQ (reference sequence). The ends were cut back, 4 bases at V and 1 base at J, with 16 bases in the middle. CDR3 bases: TGTGCCAGCAGCTCCTCACGAGCCCCAGGGAACACTGAAGCTTTCTTT. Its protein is CASSSSRAPGNTEAFF.

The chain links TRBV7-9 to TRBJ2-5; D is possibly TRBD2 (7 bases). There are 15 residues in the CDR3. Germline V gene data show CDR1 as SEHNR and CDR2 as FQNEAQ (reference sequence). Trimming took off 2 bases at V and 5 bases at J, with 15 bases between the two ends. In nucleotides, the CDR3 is TGTGCCAGCAGCTTAAATGGCGGGGGCGGGGAGACCCAGTACTTC. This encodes CASSLNGGGGETQYF.

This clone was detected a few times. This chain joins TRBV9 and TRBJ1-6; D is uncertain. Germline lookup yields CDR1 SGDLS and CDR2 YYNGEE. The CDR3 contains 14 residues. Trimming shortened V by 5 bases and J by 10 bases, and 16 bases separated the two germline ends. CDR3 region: CASSAGGIRSPLHF. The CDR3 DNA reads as TGTGCCAGCAGTGCGGGCGGGATACGGTCACCCCTCCACTTT. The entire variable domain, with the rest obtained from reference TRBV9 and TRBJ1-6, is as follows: DSGVTQTPKHLITATGQRVTLRCSPRSGDLSVYWYQQSLDQGLQFLIQYYNGEERAKGNILERFSAQQFPDLHSELNLSSLELGDSALYFCASSAGGIRSPLHFGNGTRLTVT.

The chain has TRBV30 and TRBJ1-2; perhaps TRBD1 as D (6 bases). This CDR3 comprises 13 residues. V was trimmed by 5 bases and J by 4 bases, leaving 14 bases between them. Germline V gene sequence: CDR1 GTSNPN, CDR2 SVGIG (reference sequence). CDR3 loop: CAWGWGGAYGYTF. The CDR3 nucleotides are TGTGCCTGGGGTTGGGGGGGGGCCTATGGCTACACCTTC.

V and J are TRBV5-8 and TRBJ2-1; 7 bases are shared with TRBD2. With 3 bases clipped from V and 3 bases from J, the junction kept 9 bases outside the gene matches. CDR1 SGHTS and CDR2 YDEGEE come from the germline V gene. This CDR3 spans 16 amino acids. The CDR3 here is CASSYGGGVGYNEQFF. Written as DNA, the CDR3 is TGTGCCAGCAGCTATGGGGGAGGGGTAGGCTACAATGAGCAGTTCTTC.

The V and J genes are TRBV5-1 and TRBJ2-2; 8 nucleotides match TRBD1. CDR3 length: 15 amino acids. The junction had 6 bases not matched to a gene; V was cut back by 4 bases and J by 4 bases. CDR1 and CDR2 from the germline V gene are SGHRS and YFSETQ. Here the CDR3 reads CASSTGQAGTGELFF. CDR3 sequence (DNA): TGCGCCAGCAGCACGGGACAGGCGGGCACCGGGGAGCTGTTTTTT.

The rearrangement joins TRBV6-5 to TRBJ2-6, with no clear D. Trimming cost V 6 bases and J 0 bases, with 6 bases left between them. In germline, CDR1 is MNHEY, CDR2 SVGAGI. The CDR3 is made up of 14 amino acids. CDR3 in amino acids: CASRHSSGANVLTF. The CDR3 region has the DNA TGTGCCAGCAGACACAGCTCTGGGGCCAACGTCCTGACTTTC.

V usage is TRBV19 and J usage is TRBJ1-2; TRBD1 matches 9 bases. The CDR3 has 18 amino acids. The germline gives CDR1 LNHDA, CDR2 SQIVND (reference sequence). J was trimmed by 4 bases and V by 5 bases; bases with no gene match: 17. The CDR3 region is CASSLPRTGVLSRYGYTF. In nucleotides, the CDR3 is TGTGCCAGTAGTTTGCCGAGGACAGGGGTATTATCCCGCTATGGCTACACCTTC.

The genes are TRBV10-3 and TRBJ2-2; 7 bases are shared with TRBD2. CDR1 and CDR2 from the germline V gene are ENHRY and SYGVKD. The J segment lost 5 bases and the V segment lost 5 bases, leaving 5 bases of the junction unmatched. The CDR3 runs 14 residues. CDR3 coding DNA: TGTGCCATCAGTAGCGGGGAGGGGACCGGGGAGCTGTTTTTT. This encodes CAISSGEGTGELFF.

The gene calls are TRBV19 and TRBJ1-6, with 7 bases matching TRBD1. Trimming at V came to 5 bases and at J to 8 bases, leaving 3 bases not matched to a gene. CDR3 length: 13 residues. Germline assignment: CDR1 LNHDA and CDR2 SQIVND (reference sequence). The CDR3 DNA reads TGTGCCAGTAGTGCGCAGGGGGATTCACCCCTCCACTTT. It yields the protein CASSAQGDSPLHF.

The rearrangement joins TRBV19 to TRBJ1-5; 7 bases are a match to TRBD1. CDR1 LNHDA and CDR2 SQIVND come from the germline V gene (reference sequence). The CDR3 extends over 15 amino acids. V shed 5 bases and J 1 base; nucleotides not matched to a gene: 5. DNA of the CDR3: TGTGCCAGTAGTGCCGGGGACAGAAGCAATCAGCCCCAGCATTTT. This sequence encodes CASSAGDRSNQPQHF. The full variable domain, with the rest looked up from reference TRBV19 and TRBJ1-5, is DGGITQSPKYLFRKEGQNVTLSCEQNLNHDAMYWYRQDPGQGLRLIYYSQIVNDFQKGDIAEGYSVSREKKESFPLTVTSAQKNPTAFYLCASSAGDRSNQPQHFGDGTRLSIL.

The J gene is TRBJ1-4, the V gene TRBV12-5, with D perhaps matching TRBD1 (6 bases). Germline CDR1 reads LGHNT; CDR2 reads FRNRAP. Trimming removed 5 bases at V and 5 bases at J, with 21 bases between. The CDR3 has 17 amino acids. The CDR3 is CASGSIRADRRNEKLFF. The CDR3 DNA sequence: TGTGCTAGTGGTAGCATAAGAGCGGACAGAAGAAATGAAAAACTGTTTTTT.

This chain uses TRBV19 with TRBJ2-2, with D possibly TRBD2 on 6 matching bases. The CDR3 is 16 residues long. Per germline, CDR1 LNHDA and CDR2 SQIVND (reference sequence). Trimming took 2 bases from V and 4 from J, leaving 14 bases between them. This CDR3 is CASSILGQGGTGELFF. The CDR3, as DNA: TGTGCCAGTAGTATATTGGGGCAGGGAGGCACCGGGGAGCTGTTTTTT.

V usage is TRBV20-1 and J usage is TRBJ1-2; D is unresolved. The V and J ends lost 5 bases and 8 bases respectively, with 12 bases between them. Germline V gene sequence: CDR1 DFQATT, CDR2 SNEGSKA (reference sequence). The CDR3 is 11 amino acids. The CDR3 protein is CSAPDGGGYTF. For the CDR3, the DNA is TGCAGTGCTCCTGACGGCGGCGGCTACACCTTC.